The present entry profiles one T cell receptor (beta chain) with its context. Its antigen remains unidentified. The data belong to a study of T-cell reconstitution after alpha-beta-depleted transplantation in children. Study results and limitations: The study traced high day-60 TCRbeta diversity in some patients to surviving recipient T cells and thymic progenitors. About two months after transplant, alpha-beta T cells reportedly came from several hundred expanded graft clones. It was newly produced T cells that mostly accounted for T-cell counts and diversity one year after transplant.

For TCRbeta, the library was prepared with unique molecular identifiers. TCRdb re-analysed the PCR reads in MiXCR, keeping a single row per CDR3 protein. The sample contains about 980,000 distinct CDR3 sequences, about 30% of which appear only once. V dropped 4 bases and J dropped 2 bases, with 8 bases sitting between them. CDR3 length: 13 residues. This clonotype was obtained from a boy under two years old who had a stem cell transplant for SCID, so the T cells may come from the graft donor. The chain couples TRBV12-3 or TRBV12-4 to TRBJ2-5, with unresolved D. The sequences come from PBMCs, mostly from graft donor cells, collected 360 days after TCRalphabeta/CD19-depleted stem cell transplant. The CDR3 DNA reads TGTGCCAGCAGTTCCTTGAATCAAGAGACCCAGTACTTC. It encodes CASSSLNQETQYF.